This passage covers 32 T cell receptor beta chains from one sample sequenced in a study of blood T cell repertoires in COVID-19. The method was immunoSEQ multiplex PCR; TCRdb's version includes in-frame clones alone and lacks a portion of them. The sample comprises about 170,000 clones, approximately 84% of which are singletons, and approximately 11% rests with the top ten. The sequencing input was peripheral blood. The receptors come from a man between 65 and 85 years old with active or convalescent COVID-19.

V gene TRBV18 combines with J gene TRBJ1-1, with D perhaps matching TRBD1 (5 bases). With 3 bases removed from V and 11 bases from J, the gap between germline ends came to 16 bases. This CDR3 has 13 amino acids. The germline gives CDR1 KGHSH, CDR2 LQKENI. The CDR3 reads CASSPREERLAFF. The CDR3 region has the DNA TGTGCCAGCTCACCCAGGGAGGAACGTCTGGCTTTCTTT. Combining the CDR3 with reference TRBV18 and TRBJ1-1 gives the whole variable domain NAGVMQNPRHLVRRRGQEARLRCSPMKGHSHVYWYRQLPEEGLKFMVYLQKENIIDESGMPKERFSAEFPKEGPSILRIQQVVRGDSAAYFCASSPREERLAFFGQGTRLTVV.

Remarks on this clone: Different DNA sequences within this sample yield the same CDR3. The V gene is TRBV9, the J gene TRBJ2-5; weak D call: TRBD2 (7 bases). The V gene lost 0 bases and the J gene lost 0 bases, with 12 bases spanning the gap. The length of the CDR3 is 16 residues. Per germline, CDR1 SGDLS and CDR2 YYNGEE. The CDR3 loop reads CASSVEGGDYQETQYF. The CDR3 DNA sequence: TGTGCCAGCAGCGTAGAGGGGGGGGACTACCAAGAGACCCAGTACTTC. Drawing the rest from reference TRBV9 and TRBJ2-5, the complete variable domain is DSGVTQTPKHLITATGQRVTLRCSPRSGDLSVYWYQQSLDQGLQFLIQYYNGEERAKGNILERFSAQQFPDLHSELNLSSLELGDSALYFCASSVEGGDYQETQYFGPGTRLLVL.

This clone was counted a few times. The gene calls are TRBV3-1 (or the pseudogene TRBV3-2) and TRBJ1-5; D may be TRBD1 (6 bases). V was pared by 4 bases and J by 4 bases, with 11 bases between. Germline V gene sequence: CDR1 LGHDT, CDR2 YNNKEL (reference sequence). CDR3 length: 14 amino acids. CDR3 sequence (DNA): TGTGCCAGCAGCCCAGGACAGAGAAATCAGCCCCAGCATTTT. This sequence encodes CASSPGQRNQPQHF.

V usage is TRBV11-2 and J usage is TRBJ2-1; TRBD2 is a possible D gene (6 bases). CDR3 length equals 12 residues. V dropped 3 bases and J dropped 9 bases, with 9 bases sitting between them. CDR1 and CDR2 (germline): SGHAT, FQNNGV. The CDR3 nucleotides read TGTGCCAGCAGCTTGACTAGAACTGAGCAGTTCTTC. This encodes CASSLTRTEQFF.

The V and J genes are TRBV4-1 and TRBJ2-7, with D perhaps TRBD1 (5 bases). Trimming removed 1 base at V and 3 bases at J, with 13 bases between. The CDR3 is 15 amino acids. Germline V CDR1 and CDR2: MGHRA, YSYEKL. Written as DNA, the CDR3 is TGCGCCAGCAGCCAAGTGAGTGGACAAATCTACGAGCAGTACTTC. Translated, it gives CASSQVSGQIYEQYF.

This clone was observed a few times. This chain connects TRBV21-1 to TRBJ2-7; the table's D call TRBD2 went unverified against the DNA. TRBV21-1 is a pseudogene locus. The CDR3 is 15 residues long. CDR3 loop: CASSKARGGLYEQYF. The CDR3 bases are TGTGCCAGCAGCAAAGCGCGGGGGGGGCTCTACGAGCAGTACTTC.

The CDR3 protein is CASTPGAGVGNTIYF. The CDR3 DNA follows: TGTGCCAGCACCCCCGGGGCGGGGGTCGGAAACACCATATATTTT. The genes are TRBV3-1 (or the pseudogene TRBV3-2) and TRBJ1-3; D perhaps matches TRBD1 (5 bases). The germline gives CDR1 LGHDT, CDR2 YNNKEL (reference sequence). V lost 7 bases and J lost 4, with 17 bases in between. The CDR3 is 15 residues long.

The gene calls are TRBV5-1 and TRBJ2-3; TRBD1 might be the D (6 bases). The CDR3 runs to 15 residues. The V gene lost 2 bases and the J gene lost 4 bases, with 14 bases spanning the gap. Per germline, CDR1 SGHRS and CDR2 YFSETQ. The CDR3 DNA reads as TGCGCCAGCAGCTTTGTACAGGGTGGGGCAGATACGCAGTATTTT. Translated, it gives CASSFVQGGADTQYF.

About this clone: Different DNA sequences within this sample yield the same CDR3. J is TRBJ1-2 and V is TRBV7-9; 7 bases are a match to TRBD1. The CDR3 extends over 15 amino acids. The junction had 6 bases not matched to a gene; V was cut back by 5 bases and J by 0 bases. The germline V gene has CDR1 SEHNR and CDR2 FQNEAQ (reference sequence). CDR3 nucleotides: TGTGCCAGCAGCGTACGACAGGGAGCTAACTATGGCTACACCTTC. Protein sequence: CASSVRQGANYGYTF. The full variable domain, its missing parts supplied by reference TRBV7-9 and TRBJ1-2, is DTGVSQNPRHKITKRGQNVTFRCDPISEHNRLYWYRQTLGQGPEFLTYFQNEAQLEKSRLLSDRFSAERPKGSFSTLEIQRTEQGDSAMYLCASSVRQGANYGYTFGSGTRLTVV.

The CDR3 loop reads CASSPEGNTEAFF. In DNA, the CDR3 is TGCGCCAGCAGCCCGGAGGGGAACACTGAAGCTTTCTTT. The V and J genes are TRBV5-1 and TRBJ1-1; D ambiguous. V dropped 4 bases and J dropped 1 base, with 8 bases sitting between them. Germline V gives CDR1 SGHRS, CDR2 YFSETQ. CDR3 size: 13 residues.

The CDR3 DNA follows: TGCGCCAGCAGCTCTACAGGGCATGGCTACACCTTC. Protein product: CASSSTGHGYTF. The V gene is TRBV4-1, the J gene TRBJ1-2; a possible D gene is TRBD1 (6 bases). Germline V gives CDR1 MGHRA, CDR2 YSYEKL. CDR3 length: 12 residues. Trimming pared 5 bases from V and 6 bases from J, leaving 10 bases between.

CDR3 DNA: TGTGCCAGCAGCCAAATGGGACAGGGGGCGAATGAGCAGTTCTTC. Its translation: CASSQMGQGANEQFF. The chain recombines TRBV7-3 with TRBJ2-1; 12 bases map to TRBD1. Germline CDR1 SGHTA, CDR2 FQGTGA. V lost 5 bases, J lost 7 bases, and 6 bases stayed unmatched. The length of the CDR3 is 15 residues.

This clone has more than one count but fewer than ten. V gene TRBV5-1 combines with J gene TRBJ1-1, with D tentatively TRBD1 (6 bases). The CDR3 sequence is 15 residues long. The V end lost 5 bases, the J end lost 6 bases, and 20 bases lay between the germline ends. The V gene's germline CDR1 is SGHRS and CDR2 YFSETQ. The CDR3 here is CASSHQAGARAEAFF. The DNA of the CDR3 is TGCGCCAGCAGTCACCAGGCGGGGGCGCGCGCTGAAGCTTTCTTT.

The chain carries TRBV4-1 and TRBJ2-4, with D unclear. Trimming removed 2 bases at V and 0 bases at J, with 8 bases between. Germline CDR1 reads MGHRA; CDR2 reads YSYEKL. CDR3 length: 15 residues. In nucleotides, the CDR3 is TGCGCCAGCAGCCAAACTCGACTAGCCAAAAACATTCAGTACTTC. This sequence encodes CASSQTRLAKNIQYF.

CDR3 bases: TGTGCCAGCAGTTCAACTAGCGGGAGGGCCAAGGGGAACACCGGGGAGCTGTTTTTT. It encodes CASSSTSGRAKGNTGELFF. This rearrangement joins TRBV28 to TRBJ2-2; 13 nucleotides align to TRBD2. This CDR3 is 19 amino acids long. Germline values: CDR1 MDHEN, CDR2 SYDVKM. V was pared by 4 bases and J by 1 base, with 9 bases of the junction left unmatched.

The chain carries TRBV6-5 and TRBJ1-5, with D perhaps TRBD1 (5 bases). CDR1 MNHEY and CDR2 SVGAGI come from the germline V gene. Trimming shortened V by 5 bases and J by 6 bases, and 11 bases separated the two germline ends. This CDR3 region has 13 residues. CDR3: CASSPDIIQPQHF. CDR3 DNA sequence: TGTGCCAGCAGTCCGGACATCATTCAGCCCCAGCATTTT.

This clone came up once. J is TRBJ1-1 and V is TRBV9; no firm D call. Germline assignment: CDR1 SGDLS and CDR2 YYNGEE. CDR3 length equals 15 residues. The V and J ends lost 3 bases and 4 bases respectively, with 16 bases between them. The CDR3 is CASSALGSEGTEAFF. The CDR3 DNA follows: TGTGCCAGCAGCGCCCTCGGGTCGGAGGGCACTGAAGCTTTCTTT.

The J gene is TRBJ1-2, the V gene TRBV19, with D tentatively TRBD1 (6 bases). CDR3 length: 15 residues. In germline, CDR1 is LNHDA, CDR2 SQIVND (reference sequence). V shed 7 bases and J shed 8 bases, with 23 bases lying between them. CDR3 protein: CASTQSGQKSGGYTF. The CDR3 nucleotides read TGTGCCAGTACCCAGTCCGGACAGAAGAGTGGAGGCTACACCTTC.

The chain couples TRBV18 to TRBJ1-5; D is possibly TRBD1 (6 bases). CDR1 KGHSH and CDR2 LQKENI come from the germline V gene. The CDR3 spans 16 residues. The V end lost 5 bases, the J end lost 5 bases, and 19 bases lay between the germline ends. The CDR3 protein is CASSSSGHPRDQPQHF. CDR3 DNA sequence: TGTGCCAGCTCATCTTCGGGACACCCCAGGGATCAGCCCCAGCATTTT.

The V and J genes are TRBV7-3 and TRBJ2-1; D is perhaps TRBD2 (5 bases). Germline V gene data show CDR1 as SGHTA and CDR2 as FQGTGA. This CDR3 has 14 amino acids. V lost 4 bases, J lost 7 bases, and 14 bases lay in between. CDR3 loop: CASSSPGVRNEQFF. Here the CDR3 DNA reads TGTGCCAGCAGCTCGCCCGGGGTAAGGAATGAGCAGTTCTTC.

The gene calls are TRBV5-4 and TRBJ2-2; the D gene is possibly TRBD2 (5 bases). This CDR3 has 15 residues. Germline V CDR1 and CDR2: SGHNT, YYREEE (reference sequence). The V end lost 0 bases, the J end lost 4 bases, and 10 bases lay between the germline ends. This chain's CDR3 is CASSLGEGGTGELFF. DNA of the CDR3: TGTGCCAGCAGCTTGGGAGAGGGTGGCACCGGGGAGCTGTTTTTT.

The chain couples TRBV5-1 to TRBJ2-5; a possible D gene is TRBD2 (6 bases). Germline CDR1 and CDR2: SGHRS and YFSETQ. The V end lost 2 bases, the J end lost 0 bases, and 8 bases lay between the germline ends. The CDR3 is made up of 14 amino acids. DNA for the CDR3: TGCGCCAGCAGCTTACGGGACTACCAAGAGACCCAGTACTTC. Its translation is CASSLRDYQETQYF. Based on the CDR3 plus reference TRBV5-1 and TRBJ2-5, the full variable domain is KAGVTQTPRYLIKTRGQQVTLSCSPISGHRSVSWYQQTPGQGLQFLFEYFSETQRNKGNFPGRFSGRQFSNSRSEMNVSTLELGDSALYLCASSLRDYQETQYFGPGTRLLVL.

This clone was observed a handful of times. The V call is TRBV7-9, the J call TRBJ1-2; TRBD1 is a possible D gene (6 bases). The germline gives CDR1 SEHNR, CDR2 FQNEAQ (reference sequence). V was clipped by 5 bases and J by 0 bases, with 13 bases between them. CDR3 length: 15 residues. This CDR3 is CASSPGTPANYGYTF. DNA for the CDR3: TGTGCCAGCAGCCCCGGGACACCGGCTAACTATGGCTACACCTTC.

The chain recombines TRBV19 with TRBJ1-2, with 7 nucleotides matching TRBD1. Trimming at V came to 4 bases and at J to 5 bases, leaving 16 bases not matched to a gene. Germline V CDR1 and CDR2: LNHDA, SQIVND (reference sequence). The CDR3 totals 17 residues. The CDR3, as DNA: TGTGCCAGTAGTAGTGGGGACAGCAAGGTCCTTTCTTATGGCTACACCTTC. Translating gives CASSSGDSKVLSYGYTF.

This clone was seen just once. The genes are TRBV6-5 and TRBJ2-7, with D tentatively TRBD2 (5 bases). CDR3 length: 13 amino acids. From germline, CDR1 is MNHEY and CDR2 SVGAGI. Trimming cost V 6 bases and J 1 base, with 10 bases left between them. CDR3 sequence: CASSPRTSYEQYF. CDR3 bases: TGTGCCAGCAGCCCAAGGACTTCCTACGAGCAGTACTTC.

The V and J genes are TRBV28 and TRBJ1-3, with no clear D. The germline V gene encodes CDR1 MDHEN and CDR2 SYDVKM. The CDR3 sequence is 16 residues long. V lost 6 bases to trimming and J lost 7 bases, with 22 bases between them. The CDR3 region has the DNA TGTGCCAGCAGCTATCCCGGCGGAGCCTACCGGAACACCATATATTTT. Its protein product is CASSYPGGAYRNTIYF.

The chain recombines TRBV3-1 (or the pseudogene TRBV3-2) with TRBJ2-7; D is perhaps TRBD1 (5 bases). The length of the CDR3 is 16 residues. V was cut by 2 bases and J by 0 bases, with 14 bases left in between. Germline V gives CDR1 LGHDT, CDR2 YNNKEL (reference sequence). CDR3 DNA: TGTGCCAGCAGCCAAATAAACAGGACCTACTCCTACGAGCAGTACTTC. Protein sequence: CASSQINRTYSYEQYF.

J is TRBJ2-7 and V is TRBV5-1; 11 bases align to TRBD1. J lost 2 bases, V lost 5 bases, and 12 bases had no gene match. The CDR3 consists of 17 residues. The germline V gene has CDR1 SGHRS and CDR2 YFSETQ. The CDR3 region is CASRDTSGDRGTYEQYF. The CDR3 region has the DNA TGCGCCAGCAGAGATACCTCCGGGGACAGGGGGACCTACGAGCAGTACTTC. Full variable domain (remainder filled in from reference TRBV5-1 and TRBJ2-7): KAGVTQTPRYLIKTRGQQVTLSCSPISGHRSVSWYQQTPGQGLQFLFEYFSETQRNKGNFPGRFSGRQFSNSRSEMNVSTLELGDSALYLCASRDTSGDRGTYEQYFGPGTRLTVT.

The chain employs TRBV2 and TRBJ1-3; no firm D call. The V gene's germline CDR1 is SNHLY and CDR2 FYNNEI. CDR3 size: 16 residues. The germline V and J ends were trimmed by 7 bases and 0 bases, with 16 bases remaining between them. CDR3 residues: CASKRHRDSSGNTIYF. CDR3 in DNA: TGTGCCAGCAAACGACATCGGGATAGCTCTGGAAACACCATATATTTT.

The rearrangement links TRBV7-9 to TRBJ2-5; D might be TRBD1 (6 bases). The CDR3 loop spans 14 amino acids. Trimming left V 6 bases short and J 4 bases short, with 15 bases between. Germline V CDR1 and CDR2: SEHNR, FQNEAQ (reference sequence). For the CDR3, the DNA is TGTGCCAGCAGTTCGCCACAGGGCTTAGAGACCCAGTACTTC. Translation gives CASSSPQGLETQYF.

Points on this clone: This sample includes further DNA sequences coding for the same CDR3. This chain links TRBV28 with TRBJ1-2; D not resolved. The germline CDR1 and CDR2 sequences are MDHEN and SYDVKM. V was shortened by 6 bases and J by 5 bases, with 10 bases between the two germline ends. The CDR3 length is 12 residues. The CDR3 DNA is TGTGCCAGCAGCCTCGGGAGGTATGGCTACACCTTC. It yields the protein CASSLGRYGYTF.

The chain joins TRBV5-1 to TRBJ2-7; 9 bases agree with TRBD1. The length of the CDR3 is 16 residues. Germline CDR1 reads SGHRS; CDR2 reads YFSETQ. Unmatched junction bases numbered 11, after V lost 3 bases and J lost 4 bases. The CDR3 region is CASSYGQGRFTYEQYF. CDR3 coding DNA: TGCGCCAGCAGCTATGGACAGGGGCGGTTTACTTACGAGCAGTACTTC.